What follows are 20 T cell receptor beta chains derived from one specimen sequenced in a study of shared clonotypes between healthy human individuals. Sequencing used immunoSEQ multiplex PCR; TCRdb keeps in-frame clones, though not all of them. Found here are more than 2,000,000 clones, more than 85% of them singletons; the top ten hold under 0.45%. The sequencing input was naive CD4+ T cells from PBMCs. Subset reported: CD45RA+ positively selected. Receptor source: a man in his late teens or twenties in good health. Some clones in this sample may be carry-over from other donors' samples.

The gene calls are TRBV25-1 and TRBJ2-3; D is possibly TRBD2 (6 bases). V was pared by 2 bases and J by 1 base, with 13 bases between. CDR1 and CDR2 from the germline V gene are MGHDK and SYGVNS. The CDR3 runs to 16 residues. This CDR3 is CASSEDARRGTDTQYF. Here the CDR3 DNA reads TGTGCCAGCAGTGAAGATGCTCGGAGGGGCACAGATACGCAGTATTTT. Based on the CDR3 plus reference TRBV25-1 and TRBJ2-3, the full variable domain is EADIYQTPRYLVIGTGKKITLECSQTMGHDKMYWYQQDPGMELHLIHYSYGVNSTEKGDLSSESTVSRIRTEHFPLTLESARPSHTSQYLCASSEDARRGTDTQYFGPGTRLTVL.

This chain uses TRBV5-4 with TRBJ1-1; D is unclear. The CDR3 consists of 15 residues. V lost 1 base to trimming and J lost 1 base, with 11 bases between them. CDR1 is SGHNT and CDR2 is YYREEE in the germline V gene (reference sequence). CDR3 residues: CASSLQFRENTEAFF. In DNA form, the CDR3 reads TGTGCCAGCAGCTTGCAGTTTAGAGAGAACACTGAAGCTTTCTTT.

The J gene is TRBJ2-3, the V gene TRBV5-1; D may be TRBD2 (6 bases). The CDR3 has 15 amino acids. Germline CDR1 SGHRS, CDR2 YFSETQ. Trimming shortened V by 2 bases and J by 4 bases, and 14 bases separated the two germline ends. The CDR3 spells CASSLTSTGADTQYF. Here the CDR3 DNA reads TGCGCCAGCAGCTTAACAAGCACGGGGGCAGATACGCAGTATTTT.

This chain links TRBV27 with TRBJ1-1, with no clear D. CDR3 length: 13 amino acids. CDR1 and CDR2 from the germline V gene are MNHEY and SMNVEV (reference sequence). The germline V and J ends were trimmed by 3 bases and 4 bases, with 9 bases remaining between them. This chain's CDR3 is CASSFGLRTEAFF. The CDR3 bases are TGTGCCAGCAGTTTCGGACTCCGCACTGAAGCTTTCTTT.

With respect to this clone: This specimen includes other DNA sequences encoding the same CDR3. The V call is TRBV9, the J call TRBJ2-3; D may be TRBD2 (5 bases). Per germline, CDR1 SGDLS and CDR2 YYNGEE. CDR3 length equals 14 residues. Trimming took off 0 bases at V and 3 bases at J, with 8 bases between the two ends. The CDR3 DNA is TGTGCCAGCAGCGTAGTACCGGGAACAGATACGCAGTATTTT. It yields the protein CASSVVPGTDTQYF.

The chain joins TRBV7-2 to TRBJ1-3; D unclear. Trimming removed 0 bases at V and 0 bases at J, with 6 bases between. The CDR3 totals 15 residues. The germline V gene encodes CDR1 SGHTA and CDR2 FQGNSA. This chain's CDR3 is CASSLAVFSGNTIYF. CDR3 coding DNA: TGTGCCAGCAGCTTAGCGGTCTTCTCTGGAAACACCATATATTTT.

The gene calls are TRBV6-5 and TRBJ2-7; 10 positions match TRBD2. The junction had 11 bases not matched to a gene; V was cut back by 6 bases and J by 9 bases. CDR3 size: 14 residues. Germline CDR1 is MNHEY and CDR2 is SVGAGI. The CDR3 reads CASSPGTSAKRQYF. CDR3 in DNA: TGTGCCAGCAGCCCCGGGACTAGCGCCAAGAGGCAGTACTTC.

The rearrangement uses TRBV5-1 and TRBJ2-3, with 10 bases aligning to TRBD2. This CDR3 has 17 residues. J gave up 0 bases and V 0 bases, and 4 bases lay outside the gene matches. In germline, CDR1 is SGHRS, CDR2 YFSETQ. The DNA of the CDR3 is TGCGCCAGCAGCTTGGAGGGACTAGCGTTCAGCACAGATACGCAGTATTTT. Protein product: CASSLEGLAFSTDTQYF.

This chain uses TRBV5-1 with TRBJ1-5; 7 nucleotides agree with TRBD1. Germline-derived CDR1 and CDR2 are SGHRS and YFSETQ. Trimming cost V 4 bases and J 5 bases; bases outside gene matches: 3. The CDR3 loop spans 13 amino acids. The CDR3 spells CASSGTGDQPQHF. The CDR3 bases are TGCGCCAGCAGCGGAACAGGGGATCAGCCCCAGCATTTT.

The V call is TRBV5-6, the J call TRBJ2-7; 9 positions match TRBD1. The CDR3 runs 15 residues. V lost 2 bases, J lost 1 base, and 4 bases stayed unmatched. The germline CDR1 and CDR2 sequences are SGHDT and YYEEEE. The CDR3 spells CASSLMGQGSYEQYF. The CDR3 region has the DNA TGTGCCAGCAGCTTAATGGGACAGGGATCCTACGAGCAGTACTTC.

CDR3 in amino acids: CASSPASGYGREQFF. DNA for the CDR3: TGCGCCAGCAGCCCAGCTAGCGGCTATGGAAGGGAGCAGTTCTTC. This chain connects TRBV5-1 to TRBJ2-1; 7 nucleotides align to TRBD2. The germline CDR1 and CDR2 sequences are SGHRS and YFSETQ. CDR3 length: 15 amino acids. Germline trimming cut 4 bases from V and 10 bases from J; bases unmatched to any gene: 14.

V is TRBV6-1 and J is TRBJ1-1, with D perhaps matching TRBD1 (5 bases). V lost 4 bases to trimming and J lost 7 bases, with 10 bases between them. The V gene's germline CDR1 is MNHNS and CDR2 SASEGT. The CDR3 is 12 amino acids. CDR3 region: CASSGLTDEAFF. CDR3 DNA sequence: TGTGCCAGCAGTGGACTGACAGATGAAGCTTTCTTT.

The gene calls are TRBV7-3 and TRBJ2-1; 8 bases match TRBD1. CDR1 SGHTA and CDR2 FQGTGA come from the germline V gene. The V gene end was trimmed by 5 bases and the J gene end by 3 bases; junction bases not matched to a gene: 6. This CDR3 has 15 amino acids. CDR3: CASSQIQGVYNEQFF. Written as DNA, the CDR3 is TGTGCCAGCAGCCAGATACAGGGGGTCTACAATGAGCAGTTCTTC.

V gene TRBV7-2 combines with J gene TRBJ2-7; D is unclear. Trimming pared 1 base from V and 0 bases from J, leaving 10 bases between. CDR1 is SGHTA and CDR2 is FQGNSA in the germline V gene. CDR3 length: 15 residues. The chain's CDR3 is CASSLEVLSSYEQYF. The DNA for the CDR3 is TGTGCCAGCAGCTTAGAGGTTCTGAGCTCCTACGAGCAGTACTTC.

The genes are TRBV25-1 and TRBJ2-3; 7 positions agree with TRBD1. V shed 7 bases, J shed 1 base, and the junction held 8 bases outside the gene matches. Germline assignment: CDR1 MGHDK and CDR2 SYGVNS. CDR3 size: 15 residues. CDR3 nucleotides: TGTGCCAGCACCGCGACAGGGCTAGGCACAGATACGCAGTATTTT. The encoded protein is CASTATGLGTDTQYF.

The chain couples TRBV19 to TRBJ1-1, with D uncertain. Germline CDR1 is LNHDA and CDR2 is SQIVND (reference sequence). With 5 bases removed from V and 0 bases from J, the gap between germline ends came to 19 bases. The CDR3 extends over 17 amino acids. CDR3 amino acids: CASSGLVRTSLNTEAFF. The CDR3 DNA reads TGTGCCAGTAGTGGTTTAGTTCGGACGTCGCTGAACACTGAAGCTTTCTTT.

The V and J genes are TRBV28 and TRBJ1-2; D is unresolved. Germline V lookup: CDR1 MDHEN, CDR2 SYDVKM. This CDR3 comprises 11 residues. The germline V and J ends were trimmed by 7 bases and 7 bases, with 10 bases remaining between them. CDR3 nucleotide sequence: TGTGCCAGCATGACACCAGCTGGCTACACCTTC. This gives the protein CASMTPAGYTF.

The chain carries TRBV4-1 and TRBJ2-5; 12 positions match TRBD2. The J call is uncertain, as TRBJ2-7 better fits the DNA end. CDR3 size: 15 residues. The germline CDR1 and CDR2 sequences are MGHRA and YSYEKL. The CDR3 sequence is CASSQRTSGADEQYF. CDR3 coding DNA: TGCGCCAGCAGCCAACGGACTAGCGGGGCGGACGAGCAGTACTTC.

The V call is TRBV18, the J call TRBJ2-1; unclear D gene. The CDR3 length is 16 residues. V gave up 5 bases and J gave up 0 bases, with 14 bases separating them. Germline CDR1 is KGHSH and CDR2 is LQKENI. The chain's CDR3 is CASSSQGGSSYNEQFF. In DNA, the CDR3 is TGTGCCAGCTCATCCCAAGGCGGAAGCTCCTACAATGAGCAGTTCTTC.

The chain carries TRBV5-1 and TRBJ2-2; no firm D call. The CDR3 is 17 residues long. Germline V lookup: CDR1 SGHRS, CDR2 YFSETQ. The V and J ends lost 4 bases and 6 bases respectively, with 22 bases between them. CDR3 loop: CASSPGSRLVPAGELFF. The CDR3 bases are TGCGCCAGCAGCCCAGGCAGTAGGTTAGTCCCTGCCGGGGAGCTGTTTTTT.